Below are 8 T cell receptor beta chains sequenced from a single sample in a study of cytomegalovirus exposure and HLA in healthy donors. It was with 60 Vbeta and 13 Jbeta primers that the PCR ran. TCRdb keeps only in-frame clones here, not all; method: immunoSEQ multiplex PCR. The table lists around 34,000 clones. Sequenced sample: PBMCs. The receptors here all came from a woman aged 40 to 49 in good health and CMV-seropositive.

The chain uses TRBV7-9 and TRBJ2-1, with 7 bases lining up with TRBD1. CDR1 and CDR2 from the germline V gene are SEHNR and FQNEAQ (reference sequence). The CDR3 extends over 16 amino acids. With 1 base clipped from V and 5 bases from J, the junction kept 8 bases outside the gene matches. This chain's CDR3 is CASSLEFTGADNEQFF. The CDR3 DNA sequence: TGTGCCAGCAGCTTAGAGTTCACAGGGGCCGACAATGAGCAGTTCTTC.

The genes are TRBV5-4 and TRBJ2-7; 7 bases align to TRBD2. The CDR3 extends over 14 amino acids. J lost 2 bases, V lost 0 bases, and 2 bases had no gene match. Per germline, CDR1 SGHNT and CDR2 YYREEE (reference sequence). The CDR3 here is CASSLGGGTYEQYF. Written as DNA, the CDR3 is TGTGCCAGCAGCTTGGGCGGGGGTACCTACGAGCAGTACTTC.

The CDR3 coding sequence is TGTGCCAGCAGGGGCCTTCAACTCACAGATACGCAGTATTTT. This encodes CASRGLQLTDTQYF. V usage is TRBV28 and J usage is TRBJ2-3, with D uncertain. The CDR3 has 14 residues. Germline V gene data show CDR1 as MDHEN and CDR2 as SYDVKM. V shed 6 bases and J shed 2 bases, with 12 bases lying between them.

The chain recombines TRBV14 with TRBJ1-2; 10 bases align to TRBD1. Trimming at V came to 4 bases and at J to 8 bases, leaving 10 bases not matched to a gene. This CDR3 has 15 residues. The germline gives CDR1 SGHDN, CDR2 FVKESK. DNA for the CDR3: TGTGCCAGCAGCCTTCTGGGGACAGGGGTACAAGGCTACACCTTC. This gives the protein CASSLLGTGVQGYTF. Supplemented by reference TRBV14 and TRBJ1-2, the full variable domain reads EAGVTQFPSHSVIEKGQTVTLRCDPISGHDNLYWYRRVMGKEIKFLLHFVKESKQDESGMPNNRFLAERTGGTYSTLKVQPAELEDSGVYFCASSLLGTGVQGYTFGSGTRLTVV.

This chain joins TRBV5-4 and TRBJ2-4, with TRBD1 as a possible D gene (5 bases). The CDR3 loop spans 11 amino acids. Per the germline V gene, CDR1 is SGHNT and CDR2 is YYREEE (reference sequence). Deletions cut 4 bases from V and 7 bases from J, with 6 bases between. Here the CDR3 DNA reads TGTGCCAGCAGCCCAGGGAACATTCAGTACTTC. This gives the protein CASSPGNIQYF.

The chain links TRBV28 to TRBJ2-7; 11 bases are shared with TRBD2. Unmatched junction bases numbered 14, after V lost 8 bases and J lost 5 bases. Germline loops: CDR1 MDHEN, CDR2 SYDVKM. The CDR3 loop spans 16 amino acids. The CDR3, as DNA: TGTGCCAGCCCCCCGCCGGGACTAGCGGCAATAAACGAGCAGTACTTC. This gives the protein CASPPPGLAAINEQYF.

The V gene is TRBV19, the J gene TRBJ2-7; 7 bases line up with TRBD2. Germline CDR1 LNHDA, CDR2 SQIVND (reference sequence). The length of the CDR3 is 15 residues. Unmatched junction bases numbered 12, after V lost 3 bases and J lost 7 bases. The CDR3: CASSIMSGVPYEQYF. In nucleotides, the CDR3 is TGTGCCAGTAGTATTATGAGCGGGGTTCCTTATGAGCAGTACTTC.

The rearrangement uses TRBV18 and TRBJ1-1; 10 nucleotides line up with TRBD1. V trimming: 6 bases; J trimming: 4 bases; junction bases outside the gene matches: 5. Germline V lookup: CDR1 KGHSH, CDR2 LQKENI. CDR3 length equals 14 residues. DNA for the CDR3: TGTGCCAGCTCTCAAAGGACAGGGGGCACTGAAGCTTTCTTT. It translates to CASSQRTGGTEAFF.